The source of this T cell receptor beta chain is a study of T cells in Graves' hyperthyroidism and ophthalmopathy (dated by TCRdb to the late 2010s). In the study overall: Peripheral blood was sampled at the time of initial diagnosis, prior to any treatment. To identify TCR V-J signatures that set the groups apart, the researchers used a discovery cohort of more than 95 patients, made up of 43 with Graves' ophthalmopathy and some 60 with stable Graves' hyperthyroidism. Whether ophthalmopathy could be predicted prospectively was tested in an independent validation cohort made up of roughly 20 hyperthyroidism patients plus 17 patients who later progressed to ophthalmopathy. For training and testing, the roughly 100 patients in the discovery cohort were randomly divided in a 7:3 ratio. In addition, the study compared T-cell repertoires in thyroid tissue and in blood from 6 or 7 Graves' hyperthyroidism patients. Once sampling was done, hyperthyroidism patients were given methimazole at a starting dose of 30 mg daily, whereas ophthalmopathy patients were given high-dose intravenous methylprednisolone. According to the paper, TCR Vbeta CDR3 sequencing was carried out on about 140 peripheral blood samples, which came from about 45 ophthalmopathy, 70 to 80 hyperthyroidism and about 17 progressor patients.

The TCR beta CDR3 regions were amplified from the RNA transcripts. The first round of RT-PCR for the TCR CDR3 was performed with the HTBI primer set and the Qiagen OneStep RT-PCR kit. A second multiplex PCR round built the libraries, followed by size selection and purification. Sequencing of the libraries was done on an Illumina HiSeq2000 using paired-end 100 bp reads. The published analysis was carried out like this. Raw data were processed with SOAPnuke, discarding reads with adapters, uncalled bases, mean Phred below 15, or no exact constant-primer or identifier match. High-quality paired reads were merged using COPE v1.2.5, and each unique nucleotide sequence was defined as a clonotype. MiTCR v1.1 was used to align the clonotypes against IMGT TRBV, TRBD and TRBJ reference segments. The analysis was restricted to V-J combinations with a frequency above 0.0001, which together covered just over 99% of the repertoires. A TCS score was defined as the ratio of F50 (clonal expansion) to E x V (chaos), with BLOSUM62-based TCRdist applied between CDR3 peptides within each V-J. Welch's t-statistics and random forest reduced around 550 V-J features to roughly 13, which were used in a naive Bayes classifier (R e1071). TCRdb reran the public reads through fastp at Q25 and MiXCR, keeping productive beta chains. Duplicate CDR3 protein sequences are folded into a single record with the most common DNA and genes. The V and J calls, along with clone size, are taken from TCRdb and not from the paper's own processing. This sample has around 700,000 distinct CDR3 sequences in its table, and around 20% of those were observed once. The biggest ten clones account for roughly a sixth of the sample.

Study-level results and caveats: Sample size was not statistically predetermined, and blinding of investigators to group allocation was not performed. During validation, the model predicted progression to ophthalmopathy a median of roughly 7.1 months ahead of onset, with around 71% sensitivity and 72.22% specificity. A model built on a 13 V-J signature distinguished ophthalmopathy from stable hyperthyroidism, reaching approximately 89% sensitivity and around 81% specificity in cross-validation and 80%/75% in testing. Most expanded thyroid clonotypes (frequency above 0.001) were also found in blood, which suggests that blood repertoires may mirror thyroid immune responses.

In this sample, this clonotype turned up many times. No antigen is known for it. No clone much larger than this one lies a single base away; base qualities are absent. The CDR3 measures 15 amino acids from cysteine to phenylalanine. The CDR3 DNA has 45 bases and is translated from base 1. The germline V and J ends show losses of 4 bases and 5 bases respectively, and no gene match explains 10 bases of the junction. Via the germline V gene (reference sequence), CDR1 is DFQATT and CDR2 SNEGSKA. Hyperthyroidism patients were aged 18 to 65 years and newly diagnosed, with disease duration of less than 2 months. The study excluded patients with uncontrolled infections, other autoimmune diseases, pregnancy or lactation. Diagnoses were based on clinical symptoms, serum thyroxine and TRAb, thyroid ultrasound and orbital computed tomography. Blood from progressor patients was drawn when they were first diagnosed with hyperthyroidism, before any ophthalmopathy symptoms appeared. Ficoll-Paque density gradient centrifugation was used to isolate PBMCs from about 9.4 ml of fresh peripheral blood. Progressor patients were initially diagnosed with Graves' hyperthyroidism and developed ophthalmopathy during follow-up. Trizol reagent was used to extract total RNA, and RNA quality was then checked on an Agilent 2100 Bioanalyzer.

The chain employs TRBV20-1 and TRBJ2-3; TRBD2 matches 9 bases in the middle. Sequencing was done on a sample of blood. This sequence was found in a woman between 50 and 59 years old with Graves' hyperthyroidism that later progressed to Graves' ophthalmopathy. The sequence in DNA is TGCAGTGCTATGCCCGCGGGGGGGCGAGTAGATACGCAGTATTTT. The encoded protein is CSAMPAGGRVDTQYF.